Shown below are 31 T cell receptor beta chains from a single sample sequenced in a study of cytomegalovirus exposure and HLA in healthy donors. PCR amplification relied on 60 Vbeta primers (plus 13 Jbeta primers). Data came from immunoSEQ multiplex PCR; TCRdb stores just in-frame clones and leaves some out. The sample records about 69,000 clones, about 70% being singletons. Sample: PBMCs. Receptors were obtained from a woman aged 25 to 45 in good health and CMV-seronegative.

CDR3 in amino acids: CASSFAGSFVDGYTF. The DNA for the CDR3 is TGTGCCAGCAGCTTTGCGGGGTCATTCGTCGATGGCTACACCTTC. The genes are TRBV7-2 and TRBJ1-2; no firm D call. The CDR3 extends over 15 amino acids. V was cut by 3 bases and J by 6 bases, with 17 bases left in between. Germline V gene sequence: CDR1 SGHTA, CDR2 FQGNSA.

The rearrangement joins TRBV2 to TRBJ2-2; D ambiguous. The CDR3 sequence is 14 residues long. Germline loops: CDR1 SNHLY, CDR2 FYNNEI. V lost 5 bases and J 0 bases, leaving 7 bases between the germline ends. CDR3 amino acids: CASSTTSNTGELFF. CDR3 DNA: TGTGCCAGCAGTACTACCTCGAACACCGGGGAGCTGTTTTTT.

This chain uses TRBV14 with TRBJ1-3; 7 bases align to TRBD1. Germline V gene lookup returns CDR1 SGHDN and CDR2 FVKESK. V was pared by 6 bases and J by 0 bases, with 5 bases of the junction left unmatched. This CDR3 has 15 amino acids. The DNA for the CDR3 is TGTGCCAGCAGAAAACAGGGGTTCTCTGGAAACACCATATATTTT. Its translation: CASRKQGFSGNTIYF.

The rearrangement joins TRBV6-4 to TRBJ1-6, with no clear D. V lost 0 bases and J 5 bases, leaving 5 bases between the germline ends. The CDR3 loop spans 14 amino acids. Germline CDR1 reads MRHNA; CDR2 reads SNTAGT. For the CDR3, the DNA is TGTGCCAGCAGTGACTCAACAGATAATTCACCCCTCCACTTT. This translates into CASSDSTDNSPLHF.

The chain joins TRBV6-5 to TRBJ2-1; a weak D match, TRBD2 (6 bases). The V end was cut by 4 bases, the J end by 2 bases, with 9 bases between. The CDR3 has 14 residues. Germline V gives CDR1 MNHEY, CDR2 SVGAGI. The CDR3 nucleotides read TGTGCCAGCAGTTCTGCGGGGCCCTACAATGAGCAGTTCTTC. As protein: CASSSAGPYNEQFF.

The CDR3, as DNA: TGTGCCAGCAGCTTAGCGCTGACTAGCGGGGAAGAGACCCAGTACTTC. Translating it yields CASSLALTSGEETQYF. This chain links TRBV7-9 with TRBJ2-5; 11 bases fit TRBD2. Germline lookup yields CDR1 SEHNR and CDR2 FQNEAQ (reference sequence). The CDR3 consists of 16 residues. The trim removed 0 bases at V and 3 bases at J, leaving 3 bases unmatched.

This clone was detected once. The gene calls are TRBV18 and TRBJ1-1, with D maybe TRBD1 (5 bases). The germline V gene has CDR1 KGHSH and CDR2 LQKENI. The CDR3 is made up of 14 amino acids. With 5 bases removed from V and 1 base from J, the gap between germline ends came to 11 bases. The CDR3, as DNA: TGTGCCAGCTCAGGGGCGATTGGGAACACTGAAGCTTTCTTT. It encodes CASSGAIGNTEAFF.

This clone has more than one count but fewer than ten. The chain links TRBV21-1 to TRBJ1-1; the DNA was not used to check the table's D call, TRBD1. TRBV21-1 is termed a pseudogene. The CDR3 runs 14 residues. The CDR3 DNA follows: TGTGCCAGCAGCACGGACAGTTCAAACACTGAAGCTTTCTTT. This encodes CASSTDSSNTEAFF.

The gene calls are TRBV6-6 and TRBJ1-2; TRBD1 agrees at 10 bases. The germline gives CDR1 MNHNY, CDR2 SVGAGI (reference sequence). CDR3 length equals 15 residues. V was pared by 5 bases and J by 5 bases, with 8 bases of the junction left unmatched. CDR3 loop: CASSRDGQGVYGYTF. CDR3 coding DNA: TGTGCCAGCAGTAGGGACGGACAGGGGGTTTATGGCTACACCTTC.

This chain connects TRBV7-3 to TRBJ2-2; TRBD1 matches 8 bases. The ends lost 5 bases at V and 5 bases at J; junction bases unmatched: 7. Looked up from germline, CDR1 is SGHTA and CDR2 is FQGTGA. This CDR3 has 15 residues. The CDR3 here is CASSADRQGTGELFF. CDR3 sequence (DNA): TGTGCCAGCAGCGCGGACAGACAGGGGACCGGGGAGCTGTTTTTT.

The chain carries TRBV19 and TRBJ2-7; 8 bases are a match to TRBD1. Germline V gives CDR1 LNHDA, CDR2 SQIVND (reference sequence). V gave up 3 bases and J gave up 6 bases; unmatched junction bases: 10. The CDR3 is 15 residues long. DNA for the CDR3: TGTGCCAGTAGTATCCGGACAGGGACATCGGGCGAGCAGTACTTC. Its protein product is CASSIRTGTSGEQYF.

The CDR3 sequence: CASSLGTSGGYNEQFF. Here the CDR3 DNA reads TGTGCCAGCAGCTTGGGGACTAGCGGGGGTTACAATGAGCAGTTCTTC. The chain has TRBV5-4 and TRBJ2-1; the match to TRBD2 covers 13 bases. Germline V gene sequence: CDR1 SGHNT, CDR2 YYREEE (reference sequence). This CDR3 comprises 16 residues. The ends lost 0 bases at V and 4 bases at J; junction bases unmatched: 1.

This clone was counted a few times. This rearrangement joins TRBV2 to TRBJ2-1, with TRBD1 identical over 10 bases. Germline V gene lookup returns CDR1 SNHLY and CDR2 FYNNEI. V trimming: 7 bases; J trimming: 10 bases; junction bases outside the gene matches: 7. CDR3 size: 13 residues. CDR3 residues: CASTGQGVGEQFF. The CDR3, as DNA: TGTGCCAGCACCGGACAGGGGGTGGGAGAGCAGTTCTTC.

This chain uses TRBV9 with TRBJ1-1; no firm D call. The germline V gene encodes CDR1 SGDLS and CDR2 YYNGEE. CDR3 size: 15 residues. Trimming took 1 base from V and 0 from J, leaving 10 bases between them. The CDR3 DNA reads TGTGCCAGCAGCGTAAACAGTGGCATGAACACTGAAGCTTTCTTT. Translation: CASSVNSGMNTEAFF.

The chain is built from TRBV9 and TRBJ2-5, with D maybe TRBD2 (6 bases). In germline, CDR1 is SGDLS, CDR2 YYNGEE. The ends were cut back, 6 bases at V and 5 bases at J, with 14 bases in the middle. This CDR3 has 13 amino acids. The CDR3 coding sequence is TGTGCCAGCAACGTGGGGGGAGTCGAGACCCAGTACTTC. This gives the protein CASNVGGVETQYF.

CDR3 sequence reads: CARTYYEQYF. The DNA of the CDR3 is TGCGCCAGAACTTACTACGAGCAGTACTTC. This rearrangement joins TRBV5-1 to TRBJ2-7; unclear D gene. CDR1 is SGHRS, CDR2 YFSETQ, per germline. Trimming cost V 8 bases and J 3 bases, with 6 bases left between them. This CDR3 comprises 10 residues.

This sequence joins TRBV4-1 and TRBJ1-2; 7 bases agree with TRBD1. V shed 6 bases, J shed 0 bases, and the junction held 7 bases outside the gene matches. Germline V gene lookup returns CDR1 MGHRA and CDR2 YSYEKL. CDR3 length equals 15 residues. The CDR3 sequence: CASSSDRAANYGYTF. The CDR3, as DNA: TGCGCCAGCAGTTCCGACAGGGCCGCTAACTATGGCTACACCTTC.

This chain uses TRBV7-2 with TRBJ1-5; D perhaps matches TRBD1 (5 bases). The CDR3 is 15 residues long. Trimming removed 5 bases from V and 6 bases from J, with 17 bases in between. Germline lookup yields CDR1 SGHTA and CDR2 FQGNSA. CDR3 region: CASSTRGEGSQPQHF. The CDR3, as DNA: TGTGCCAGCAGCACCAGAGGGGAGGGGAGTCAGCCCCAGCATTTT.

Remarks on this clone: A junction boundary mismatches the germline segment, possibly from a read error. The V and J genes are TRBV4-1 and TRBJ1-5; 7 bases are a match to TRBD1. Per germline, CDR1 MGHRA and CDR2 YSYEKL. The CDR3 is 15 residues long. CDR3 loop: CASGQEGQGDQPQHF. The CDR3 nucleotides read TGCGCCAGCGGCCAAGAAGGGCAGGGGGATCAGCCCCAGCATTTT.

This clone occurred a few times. The rearrangement links TRBV28 to TRBJ1-4; 7 bases fit TRBD1. Germline CDR1 reads MDHEN; CDR2 reads SYDVKM. Losses at the gene ends were 4 bases for V and 7 bases for J; bases not matched to a gene: 9. The CDR3 runs 15 residues. This chain's CDR3 is CASSSPGTASEKLFF. The DNA of the CDR3 is TGTGCCAGCAGTTCACCCGGGACAGCCTCTGAAAAACTGTTTTTT.

This clone was counted between two and nine times. The chain carries TRBV7-3 and TRBJ2-2; the D is unclear. The V end was cut by 5 bases, the J end by 7 bases, with 11 bases between. This CDR3 comprises 13 residues. The germline V gene has CDR1 SGHTA and CDR2 FQGTGA. The DNA for the CDR3 is TGTGCCAGCAGCCTTCGCCGAGGCGGGGAGCTGTTTTTT. This codes for CASSLRRGGELFF.

The rearrangement uses TRBV19 and TRBJ1-1; D call uncertain. This CDR3 comprises 12 residues. CDR1 is LNHDA and CDR2 is SQIVND in the germline V gene (reference sequence). Trimming took off 3 bases at V and 6 bases at J, with 8 bases between the two ends. The CDR3 coding sequence is TGTGCCAGTAGTATTCCGGGTCCTGAAGCTTTCTTT. Encoded protein: CASSIPGPEAFF.

This chain uses TRBV6-5 with TRBJ2-1; TRBD1 matches at 7 bases. Germline V gene lookup returns CDR1 MNHEY and CDR2 SVGAGI. CDR3 size: 13 residues. V lost 6 bases, J lost 5 bases, and 4 bases stayed unmatched. The CDR3 DNA reads as TGTGCCAGCAGACGGGACAGAAACAATGAGCAGTTCTTC. Translation: CASRRDRNNEQFF.

This chain links TRBV25-1 with TRBJ2-3, with a weak D call TRBD1 (5 bases). This CDR3 has 11 residues. Germline lookup yields CDR1 MGHDK and CDR2 SYGVNS. V dropped 7 bases and J dropped 6 bases, with 8 bases sitting between them. CDR3 bases: TGTGCCAGCACCTCAGGGGATACGCAGTATTTT. This gives the protein CASTSGDTQYF.

This clone was counted a single time. V gene TRBV5-1 combines with J gene TRBJ1-2; unclear D gene. The CDR3 contains 12 residues. The germline V gene encodes CDR1 SGHRS and CDR2 YFSETQ. V was cut by 0 bases and J by 8 bases, with 8 bases left in between. The CDR3 DNA reads as TGCGCCAGCAGCTTGGCCGGGTGGGGCTACACCTTC. This sequence encodes CASSLAGWGYTF. The full variable domain, completed using reference TRBV5-1 and TRBJ1-2, is KAGVTQTPRYLIKTRGQQVTLSCSPISGHRSVSWYQQTPGQGLQFLFEYFSETQRNKGNFPGRFSGRQFSNSRSEMNVSTLELGDSALYLCASSLAGWGYTFGSGTRLTVV.

The V and J genes are TRBV27 and TRBJ1-2; TRBD1 is a possible D gene (5 bases). In germline, CDR1 is MNHEY, CDR2 SMNVEV (reference sequence). V was shortened by 6 bases and J by 4 bases, with 12 bases between the two germline ends. The CDR3 runs to 13 residues. The chain's CDR3 is CASSPDSFYGYTF. The CDR3 bases are TGTGCCAGCAGCCCCGACAGTTTCTATGGCTACACCTTC.

This chain uses TRBV6-4 with TRBJ2-3; TRBD2 might be the D (5 bases). Trimming took 6 bases from V and 0 from J, leaving 13 bases between them. This CDR3 is 15 amino acids long. The germline CDR1 and CDR2 sequences are MRHNA and SNTAGT. This chain's CDR3 is CASSVTRTSTDTQYF. The CDR3 DNA sequence: TGTGCCAGCAGCGTTACGAGGACTAGCACAGATACGCAGTATTTT.

This clone was seen only a few times. The gene calls are TRBV5-4 and TRBJ2-6; D remains unclear. This CDR3 is built from 12 residues. CDR1 and CDR2 (germline): SGHNT, YYREEE (reference sequence). V dropped 4 bases and J dropped 12 bases, with 11 bases sitting between them. The CDR3 region is CASSADSPVLTF. In nucleotides, the CDR3 is TGTGCCAGCAGCGCCGATAGTCCCGTCCTGACTTTC.

This chain uses TRBV18 with TRBJ2-1; the match to TRBD1 covers 12 bases. This CDR3 contains 15 residues. The junction had 5 bases not matched to a gene; V was cut back by 4 bases and J by 7 bases. The germline CDR1 and CDR2 sequences are KGHSH and LQKENI. This chain's CDR3 is CASSLGQGAGNEQFF. The CDR3 DNA sequence: TGTGCCAGCTCACTGGGACAGGGGGCTGGAAATGAGCAGTTCTTC.

The CDR3 DNA sequence: TGTGCCAGCAGGGAACAGGGGGAATCACCCCTCCACTTT. Amino acid sequence: CASREQGESPLHF. The chain is built from TRBV6-1 and TRBJ1-6; 8 positions agree with TRBD1. Germline V CDR1 and CDR2: MNHNS, SASEGT. The junction had 5 bases not matched to a gene; V was cut back by 6 bases and J by 10 bases. This CDR3 contains 13 residues.

This clone was detected only a few times. This chain uses TRBV7-9 with TRBJ2-7, with TRBD1 matching over 9 bases. CDR3 length equals 16 residues. Trimming took 1 base from V and 1 from J; bases not matched to a gene: 5. The germline CDR1 and CDR2 sequences are SEHNR and FQNEAQ (reference sequence). The CDR3 protein is CASSLEDRGFSYEQYF. CDR3 nucleotide sequence: TGTGCCAGCAGCTTAGAAGACAGGGGGTTTTCCTACGAGCAGTACTTC.